The entry below gives a single TCR beta chain sequence along with its context. Methods used by the authors: Using reference gene primer amplification, nucleated cell counts were estimated. Clones were sequenced by immunoSEQ multiplex PCR, and TCRdb holds only the in-frame ones, with some missing. The D gene and trimming were derived from the DNA, and the V and J assignments and clone size from that table. Counted here are 40,000 to 55,000 clones, around 90% occurring once; the ten biggest clones make up 5% to 7%. The source of the sample is a study of blood T cell repertoires in COVID-19. Study as a whole: Sites across the United States, Italy and Spain contributed samples from acute and convalescent COVID-19. T cells, B-cell-depleted T cells, or PBMCs provided the cDNA or gDNA that served as material.

Germline CDR1 KGHSH, CDR2 LQKENI. V was pared by 2 bases and J by 5 bases, with 3 bases of the junction left unmatched. This CDR3 is built from 15 residues. V is TRBV18 and J is TRBJ2-1; 10 nucleotides agree with TRBD2. The sequencing sample was made of peripheral blood. The receptor comes from a man aged 45-65 years with active COVID-19. CDR3 region: CASSPFGLADNEQFF. For the CDR3, the DNA is TGTGCCAGCTCACCATTCGGACTAGCGGACAATGAGCAGTTCTTC.